The 26 T cell receptor beta chains reported below all come from one sample, sequenced in a study of a mutant IDH1 vaccine in newly diagnosed glioma. Regarding time point: baseline, week 1 (first vaccination visit). Specified treatment: pre-vaccination baseline after standard-of-care therapy. Sequencing was performed with immunoSEQ multiplex PCR; in TCRdb, only in-frame clones are kept and a portion is missing. Of tens of thousands of clones listed, more than 65% were seen once; the top ten hold approximately 8%. The material was PBMCs, obtained from a glioma patient treated with radiotherapy, temozolomide or both. Receptor source: a man between 50 and 59 years old with glioma.

The genes are TRBV5-1 and TRBJ2-5, with D maybe TRBD1 (6 bases). Trimming took 4 bases from V and 3 from J, leaving 13 bases between them. This CDR3 has 14 residues. The V gene's germline CDR1 is SGHRS and CDR2 YFSETQ. The chain's CDR3 is CASSPGTLKETQYF. The CDR3 coding sequence is TGCGCCAGCAGCCCCGGGACACTGAAAGAGACCCAGTACTTC.

The sample holds one count of this clone. The chain carries TRBV6-1 and TRBJ1-1, with D unresolved. The ends were cut back, 1 base at V and 1 base at J, with 4 bases in the middle. The CDR3 is made up of 13 amino acids. Germline-derived CDR1 and CDR2 are MNHNS and SASEGT. CDR3 bases: TGTGCCAGCAGTGAAGTTTGGAACACTGAAGCTTTCTTT. This encodes CASSEVWNTEAFF.

This clone was counted a few times. The chain has TRBV5-6 and TRBJ1-1, with TRBD1 matching 7 bases. This CDR3 contains 14 residues. Germline V gene data show CDR1 as SGHDT and CDR2 as YYEEEE. Losses at the gene ends were 2 bases for V and 9 bases for J; bases not matched to a gene: 10. The CDR3 DNA sequence: TGTGCCAGCAGCTTCAGAGGGGGCGCCGGACAAGCTTTCTTT. It codes for CASSFRGGAGQAFF. The full variable domain, with the rest looked up from reference TRBV5-6 and TRBJ1-1, is DAGVTQSPTHLIKTRGQQVTLRCSPKSGHDTVSWYQQALGQGPQFIFQYYEEEERQRGNFPDRFSGHQFPNYSSELNVNALLLGDSALYLCASSFRGGAGQAFFGQGTRLTVV.

This chain connects TRBV5-6 to TRBJ2-7, with 8 bases identical to TRBD1. V shed 4 bases, J shed 2 bases, and the junction held 8 bases outside the gene matches. The germline V gene has CDR1 SGHDT and CDR2 YYEEEE. The CDR3 loop spans 15 amino acids. The CDR3 sequence is CASSGPTGVTYEQYF. CDR3 in DNA: TGTGCCAGCAGCGGCCCGACAGGGGTAACCTACGAGCAGTACTTC.

This rearrangement joins TRBV19 to TRBJ2-1; D is perhaps TRBD1 (5 bases). V was shortened by 6 bases and J by 2 bases, with 11 bases between the two germline ends. CDR1 is LNHDA, CDR2 SQIVND, per germline (reference sequence). The CDR3 sequence is 14 residues long. CDR3 protein: CASSLGHPYNEQFF. CDR3 DNA: TGTGCCAGTAGCCTCGGACATCCCTACAATGAGCAGTTCTTC.

The chain links TRBV2 to TRBJ2-2; no firm D call. Germline values: CDR1 SNHLY, CDR2 FYNNEI. CDR3 length: 14 amino acids. Trimming pared 7 bases from V and 2 bases from J, leaving 11 bases between. As DNA, the CDR3 is TGTGCCAGCAAACAAACAGATAACACCGGGGAGCTGTTTTTT. It yields the protein CASKQTDNTGELFF.

V gene TRBV20-1 combines with J gene TRBJ1-2, with D uncertain. The CDR3 sequence is 11 residues long. Germline CDR1 is DFQATT and CDR2 is SNEGSKA (reference sequence). The ends were cut back, 4 bases at V and 2 bases at J, with 5 bases in the middle. CDR3 DNA: TGCAGTGCTACCGAGAACTATGGCTACACCTTC. Amino acid sequence: CSATENYGYTF.

The chain recombines TRBV19 with TRBJ2-7, with TRBD2 identical over 8 bases. The CDR3 loop spans 15 amino acids. V lost 0 bases to trimming and J lost 0 bases; unmatched junction nucleotides: 1. The germline V gene encodes CDR1 LNHDA and CDR2 SQIVND (reference sequence). The CDR3 sequence: CASSIERGASYEQYF. The CDR3 coding sequence is TGTGCCAGTAGTATAGAGCGGGGGGCCTCCTACGAGCAGTACTTC.

The chain combines TRBV19 with TRBJ1-2; 7 nucleotides line up with TRBD1. Germline assignment: CDR1 LNHDA and CDR2 SQIVND (reference sequence). The CDR3 length is 15 residues. V dropped 4 bases and J dropped 6; count of bases not matched to a gene: 11. CDR3 residues: CASSNSLQGLNGYTF. CDR3 DNA sequence: TGTGCCAGTAGTAACTCTCTACAGGGGTTGAATGGCTACACCTTC.

This clone was seen a handful of times. The chain is built from TRBV19 and TRBJ1-2; no clear D. V dropped 1 base and J dropped 5 bases, with 14 bases sitting between them. The CDR3 runs 15 residues. Per the germline V gene, CDR1 is LNHDA and CDR2 is SQIVND (reference sequence). CDR3 bases: TGTGCCAGTAGTATAGGAGGAGAAGGAGCATATGGCTACACCTTC. It is translated as CASSIGGEGAYGYTF.

This chain joins TRBV5-8 and TRBJ2-1; D might be TRBD1 (5 bases). This CDR3 has 13 residues. Germline CDR1 and CDR2: SGHTS and YDEGEE. Trimming took off 4 bases at V and 2 bases at J, with 7 bases between the two ends. The chain's CDR3 is CASSRRAYNEQFF. The CDR3 nucleotides are TGTGCCAGCAGCCGCAGGGCCTACAATGAGCAGTTCTTC.

The rearrangement uses TRBV7-3 and TRBJ2-7; 9 positions agree with TRBD1. Germline CDR1 SGHTA, CDR2 FQGTGA. After removal of 4 bases from V and 6 bases from J, the junction contained 7 bases not matched to a gene. The CDR3 is 14 residues long. CDR3 in amino acids: CASSSQGTGTEQYF. DNA of the CDR3: TGTGCCAGCAGCTCCCAGGGGACAGGGACCGAGCAGTACTTC.

The chain joins TRBV28 to TRBJ2-7; 10 nucleotides align to TRBD1. Trimming removed 5 bases from V and 2 bases from J; junction bases left unmatched: 9. The CDR3 is 16 residues long. The germline V gene has CDR1 MDHEN and CDR2 SYDVKM. The CDR3 DNA reads TGTGCCAGCAGTCCCGACAGGGGGCGTCTTGCCTACGAGCAGTACTTC. It translates to CASSPDRGRLAYEQYF. Variable domain in full (rest from reference TRBV28 and TRBJ2-7): DVKVTQSSRYLVKRTGEKVFLECVQDMDHENMFWYRQDPGLGLRLIYFSYDVKMKEKGDIPEGYSVSREKKERFSLILESASTNQTSMYLCASSPDRGRLAYEQYFGPGTRLTVT.

CDR3 nucleotides: TGTGCCAGCAGCTTACGTGGTTCCGACACCGGGGAGCTGTTTTTT. Protein: CASSLRGSDTGELFF. The rearrangement links TRBV7-2 to TRBJ2-2; D unresolved. The V gene's germline CDR1 is SGHTA and CDR2 FQGNSA. The CDR3 totals 15 residues. The ends were cut back, 2 bases at V and 3 bases at J, with 10 bases in the middle.

The V and J genes are TRBV29-1 and TRBJ2-6, with D possibly being TRBD1 or TRBD2 (5 bases each). Trimming pared 3 bases from V and 3 bases from J, leaving 9 bases between. Germline assignment: CDR1 SQVTM and CDR2 ANQGSEA. This CDR3 region has 14 residues. CDR3 residues: CSVEGESGANVLTF. Here the CDR3 DNA reads TGCAGCGTTGAGGGGGAGAGTGGGGCCAACGTCCTGACTTTC.

V and J are TRBV2 and TRBJ1-1; no clear D. Trimming took off 8 bases at V and 2 bases at J, with 12 bases between the two ends. Per the germline V gene, CDR1 is SNHLY and CDR2 is FYNNEI. CDR3 length: 13 residues. CDR3 loop: CASLPEINTEAFF. The CDR3 DNA sequence: TGTGCCAGCTTGCCAGAAATTAACACTGAAGCTTTCTTT.

J is TRBJ2-5 and V is TRBV9; 9 positions match TRBD2. Losses at the gene ends were 1 base for V and 1 base for J; bases not matched to a gene: 5. Germline CDR1 reads SGDLS; CDR2 reads YYNGEE. The CDR3 has 16 amino acids. CDR3 protein: CASSVTWRGGQETQYF. The CDR3 DNA reads TGTGCCAGCAGCGTAACTTGGCGGGGGGGCCAAGAGACCCAGTACTTC. Based on the CDR3 plus reference TRBV9 and TRBJ2-5, the full variable domain is DSGVTQTPKHLITATGQRVTLRCSPRSGDLSVYWYQQSLDQGLQFLIQYYNGEERAKGNILERFSAQQFPDLHSELNLSSLELGDSALYFCASSVTWRGGQETQYFGPGTRLLVL.

V usage is TRBV7-3 and J usage is TRBJ2-5; 10 nucleotides align to TRBD1. Germline values: CDR1 SGHTA, CDR2 FQGTGA. The CDR3 is 14 residues long. With V trimmed by 5 bases and J by 3 bases, 3 bases remained unmatched. For the CDR3, the DNA is TGTGCCAGCAGCCCCGGGACAGGGGAAGAGACCCAGTACTTC. It specifies CASSPGTGEETQYF.

V usage is TRBV6-4 and J usage is TRBJ2-2; TRBD1 agrees at 7 bases. Germline V gene sequence: CDR1 MRHNA, CDR2 SNTAGT. CDR3 length: 16 amino acids. Losses at the gene ends were 8 bases for V and 5 bases for J; bases not matched to a gene: 14. The CDR3 reads CASAIGGGIGTGELFF. DNA of the CDR3: TGTGCCAGCGCCATAGGGGGCGGTATCGGAACCGGGGAGCTGTTTTTT.

The chain has TRBV19 and TRBJ2-7; TRBD1 matches 7 bases. The germline V gene has CDR1 LNHDA and CDR2 SQIVND (reference sequence). The J segment lost 2 bases and the V segment lost 6 bases, leaving 1 base of the junction unmatched. This CDR3 is built from 12 residues. CDR3 in amino acids: CASSDRAYEQYF. The CDR3 DNA sequence: TGTGCCAGTAGCGACAGGGCCTACGAGCAGTACTTC.

The chain recombines TRBV5-5 with TRBJ1-6; D remains ambiguous. Germline-derived CDR1 and CDR2 are SGHKS and YYEKEE (reference sequence). The length of the CDR3 is 13 residues. Trimming took off 4 bases at V and 10 bases at J, with 12 bases between the two ends. CDR3 DNA sequence: TGTGCCAGCAGCCTAGACCTACCATCACCCCTCCACTTT. Its translation is CASSLDLPSPLHF.

The V call is TRBV5-1, the J call TRBJ2-7; a weak D match, TRBD1 (7 bases). V lost 0 bases, J lost 6 bases, and 10 bases lay in between. The CDR3 has 13 residues. Germline CDR1 and CDR2: SGHRS and YFSETQ. As DNA, the CDR3 is TGCGCCAGCAGCTTGGCCAGGGGGGCCGAGCAGTACTTC. Residues: CASSLARGAEQYF.

This clone was seen a handful of times. J is TRBJ2-1 and V is TRBV5-1; unclear D gene. The germline V and J ends were trimmed by 4 bases and 9 bases, with 8 bases remaining between them. The CDR3 covers 11 residues. CDR1 SGHRS and CDR2 YFSETQ come from the germline V gene. The CDR3 DNA sequence: TGCGCCAGCAGCCTAAGTACTGAGCAGTTCTTC. Its translation is CASSLSTEQFF.

This chain joins TRBV10-3 and TRBJ1-2; 9 nucleotides align to TRBD1. After removal of 10 bases from V and 7 bases from J, the junction contained 16 bases not matched to a gene. CDR1 is ENHRY, CDR2 SYGVKD, per germline. There are 15 residues in the CDR3. The DNA of the CDR3 is TGTGCCACCCAAGGACAGGGGTTGAGAGGGTCTGGCTACACCTTC. Translating gives CATQGQGLRGSGYTF.

The chain has TRBV12-5 and TRBJ1-1, with TRBD1 identical over 9 bases. Losses at the gene ends were 7 bases for V and 3 bases for J; bases not matched to a gene: 12. From germline, CDR1 is LGHNT and CDR2 FRNRAP. CDR3 length equals 16 residues. The CDR3 here is CASARDRGSLHTEAFF. CDR3 bases: TGTGCTAGTGCCCGCGACAGGGGGTCGCTCCACACTGAAGCTTTCTTT.

The V and J genes are TRBV9 and TRBJ2-7; 8 bases fit TRBD1. The junction had 6 bases not matched to a gene; V was cut back by 0 bases and J by 4 bases. Germline V gene lookup returns CDR1 SGDLS and CDR2 YYNGEE. The CDR3 contains 15 residues. For the CDR3, the DNA is TGTGCCAGCAGCGTAGACCGGGACAGGATATACGAGCAGTACTTC. It specifies CASSVDRDRIYEQYF.